This T cell receptor (beta chain) stems from a study of blood T cells in healthy people across ages. The use of a sample-barcoded 5' primer and a J-beta primer mix characterized a second PCR of about 6 to 11 cycles. One entry per CDR3 protein, called by TCRdb with MiXCR from the 5' RACE reads. Seen here are about 620,000 distinct CDR3 sequences, 20% to 25% observed once, and the top ten hold 3% to 4.5%. This clonotype came up a few times. Trimming cost V 2 bases and J 4 bases, with 11 bases left between them. This CDR3 has 14 amino acids. The rearrangement joins TRBV12-3 or TRBV12-4 to TRBJ1-2; no reliable D call. The sequence was collected from a man between 65 and 85 years old in good health. Sequencing was done on a sample of blood. CDR3 nucleotides: TGTGCCAGCAGTTTACGGCCCGAGCTCTATGGCTACACCTTC. Translating it yields CASSLRPELYGYTF.